The following is a T cell receptor (beta chain) sequence with its context. The target antigen is unknown. The CDR3 covers 12 residues. Germline V lookup: CDR1 MNHEY, CDR2 SVGAGI. With V trimmed by 6 bases and J by 6 bases, 2 bases remained unmatched. The data were taken from a study of T cell responses to AZD1222 COVID-19 vaccine. General observations from the study: Elevations in Spike-specific TCR breadth and depth followed administration of two AZD1222 doses. The donors showed a predominance of white British ancestry and of females, with possible underestimation of clonal diversity. The study reported that nearly half of spike-specific TCRs target unmutated variant regions.

Generated by immunoSEQ multiplex PCR, the TCRdb table keeps only in-frame clones and is missing some. The sample has tens of thousands of clones, about 83% seen once; the top ten hold about 26%. The rearrangement joins TRBV6-5 to TRBJ1-1; TRBD1 matches 9 bases. The sequencing used peripheral blood, collected 28 days after the second dose of the MenACWY control vaccine. The source of this sequence is an adult who received the MenACWY meningococcal vaccine as a control. This chain's CDR3 is CASSGTGPEAFF. CDR3 sequence (DNA): TGTGCCAGCAGCGGGACAGGGCCTGAAGCTTTCTTT.